Following are 14 T cell receptor beta chains from one sample sequenced in a study of T cell changes during pregnancy in multiple sclerosis. Repertoires were generated with immunoSEQ multiplex PCR, while TCRdb's copy carries only in-frame clones and drops some. The sample records about 31,000 clones, approximately 91% being singletons. Sequenced here: CD8+ T cells from peripheral blood mononuclear cells, sampled in the second trimester of pregnancy. These receptors were taken from a female donor with multiple sclerosis, enrolled in a pregnancy study.

This sequence joins TRBV28 and TRBJ2-3, with D possibly being TRBD1 (6 bases). Germline CDR1 reads MDHEN; CDR2 reads SYDVKM. V dropped 8 bases and J dropped 11 bases, with 23 bases sitting between them. The CDR3 loop spans 14 amino acids. The CDR3 spells CASENPTGQKKQYF. DNA for the CDR3: TGTGCCAGCGAGAACCCAACAGGACAGAAAAAGCAGTATTTT.

The rearrangement uses TRBV19 and TRBJ1-2; unclear D gene. The CDR3 is made up of 12 amino acids. Germline values: CDR1 LNHDA, CDR2 SQIVND (reference sequence). Trimming removed 7 bases at V and 8 bases at J, with 14 bases between. In nucleotides, the CDR3 is TGTGCCAGTATTCGGGAGGGTGACGGCTACACCTTC. It specifies CASIREGDGYTF.

This clone was recorded a few times. The genes are TRBV7-9 and TRBJ1-5; no clear D. Germline values: CDR1 SEHNR, CDR2 FQNEAQ (reference sequence). The CDR3 spans 13 residues. Trimming removed 1 base from V and 4 bases from J, with 5 bases in between. DNA for the CDR3: TGTGCCAGCAGCTTAGGGCAGAATCAGCCCCAGCATTTT. Translation gives CASSLGQNQPQHF.

A single count supports this clone. V gene TRBV19 combines with J gene TRBJ2-1, with TRBD1 as a possible D gene (6 bases). This CDR3 region has 15 residues. Germline V gene data show CDR1 as LNHDA and CDR2 as SQIVND (reference sequence). V was trimmed by 6 bases and J by 0 bases, leaving 12 bases between them. In DNA, the CDR3 is TGTGCCAGTAGCTGGACAGAGTACTCCTACAATGAGCAGTTCTTC. Protein sequence: CASSWTEYSYNEQFF.

CDR3 DNA sequence: TGTGCCAGCAGCTGGGACTTCTCCTACGAGCAGTACTTC. This translates into CASSWDFSYEQYF. The chain combines TRBV7-9 with TRBJ2-7; the D gene is possibly TRBD2 (6 bases). The germline gives CDR1 SEHNR, CDR2 FQNEAQ (reference sequence). This CDR3 has 13 amino acids. Trimming removed 4 bases at V and 0 bases at J, with 7 bases between.

This chain links TRBV4-2 with TRBJ1-1; maybe TRBD1 (5 bases). The CDR3 loop spans 15 amino acids. CDR1 is LGHNA and CDR2 is YNFKEQ in the germline V gene. V lost 2 bases and J 5 bases, leaving 15 bases between the germline ends. The CDR3 protein is CASSQHAGMGTEAFF. CDR3 bases: TGTGCCAGCAGCCAACACGCAGGGATGGGGACTGAAGCTTTCTTT.

CDR3 protein: CSVEDFPYEQYF. The CDR3 bases are TGCAGCGTTGAAGACTTTCCCTACGAGCAGTACTTC. The chain has TRBV29-1 and TRBJ2-7; D uncertain. The CDR3 runs 12 residues. Germline-derived CDR1 and CDR2 are SQVTM and ANQGSEA. Trimming removed 0 bases at V and 2 bases at J, with 5 bases between.

This chain connects TRBV11-2 to TRBJ2-3; 7 nucleotides align to TRBD1. Germline trimming cut 3 bases from V and 6 bases from J; bases unmatched to any gene: 12. This CDR3 has 16 residues. Germline lookup yields CDR1 SGHAT and CDR2 FQNNGV. CDR3 sequence reads: CASSFRTGTAADTQYF. The CDR3 nucleotides are TGTGCCAGCAGCTTTCGCACCGGGACAGCCGCGGATACGCAGTATTTT.

This chain uses TRBV14 with TRBJ2-7; D might be TRBD1 (6 bases). V was trimmed by 6 bases and J by 0 bases, leaving 18 bases between them. The germline gives CDR1 SGHDN, CDR2 FVKESK. The CDR3 contains 16 residues. CDR3 sequence: CASSSSYTGSSYEQYF. CDR3 nucleotide sequence: TGTGCCAGCAGTTCTTCATATACAGGGAGCTCCTACGAGCAGTACTTC. Full variable domain (outside the CDR3, taken from reference TRBV14 and TRBJ2-7): EAGVTQFPSHSVIEKGQTVTLRCDPISGHDNLYWYRRVMGKEIKFLLHFVKESKQDESGMPNNRFLAERTGGTYSTLKVQPAELEDSGVYFCASSSSYTGSSYEQYFGPGTRLTVT.

This chain joins TRBV7-9 and TRBJ2-3, with 14 bases that match TRBD2. The V gene end was trimmed by 5 bases and the J gene end by 2 bases; junction bases not matched to a gene: 12. The germline CDR1 and CDR2 sequences are SEHNR and FQNEAQ (reference sequence). The length of the CDR3 is 19 residues. CDR3 sequence: CASSTWTGTSGRATDTQYF. The CDR3 DNA is TGTGCCAGCAGCACTTGGACCGGGACTAGCGGGAGAGCCACAGATACGCAGTATTTT.

The chain recombines TRBV9 with TRBJ2-3; 10 bases are a match to TRBD2. The CDR3 totals 17 residues. Germline lookup yields CDR1 SGDLS and CDR2 YYNGEE. J gave up 6 bases and V 4 bases, and 14 bases lay outside the gene matches. The CDR3 sequence is CASSPGGSILAGDTQYF. The CDR3 bases are TGTGCCAGCAGCCCAGGGGGTAGCATACTAGCGGGGGATACGCAGTATTTT.

V usage is TRBV2 and J usage is TRBJ1-3, with TRBD1 matching over 8 bases. Per the germline V gene, CDR1 is SNHLY and CDR2 is FYNNEI. V dropped 5 bases and J dropped 0; count of bases not matched to a gene: 3. The CDR3 extends over 15 amino acids. CDR3 region: CASSTGGYSGNTIYF. In DNA form, the CDR3 reads TGTGCCAGCAGTACAGGGGGTTACTCTGGAAACACCATATATTTT.

This clone was recorded only once. The chain couples TRBV4-1 to TRBJ1-5; the match to TRBD1 covers 7 bases. CDR3 length: 15 residues. Germline CDR1 MGHRA, CDR2 YSYEKL. Unmatched junction bases numbered 12, after V lost 5 bases and J lost 8 bases. The CDR3 DNA sequence: TGCGCCAGCAGCGGCGTGTGGGACAGTGTCAAGCCCCAGCATTTT. Protein product: CASSGVWDSVKPQHF.

V and J are TRBV12-2 and TRBJ2-1; TRBD1 was called by the table and not checked on the DNA. TRBV12-2 is shown as a pseudogene. There are 20 residues in the CDR3. Written as DNA, the CDR3 is TGTGCAAGTCGCGCCAGGATCATACTTGGGCTCCCCCCCCGCTACAATGAGCAGTTCTTC. It encodes CASRARIILGLPPRYNEQFF.